The 9 T cell receptor beta chains given below trace back to one sample, sequenced in a study of T cell changes during pregnancy in multiple sclerosis. Method: immunoSEQ multiplex PCR; TCRdb's copy keeps in-frame clones and lacks some. The sample shows 120,000 or so clones, around 93% of them seen only once. Material: peripheral blood, obtained before pregnancy. The receptors were sampled from a female donor with multiple sclerosis, enrolled in a pregnancy study.

CDR3 in amino acids: CASSIIRDRGDQPQHF. CDR3 DNA: TGTGCCAGTAGTATCATCCGCGACAGGGGAGATCAGCCCCAGCATTTT. The genes are TRBV19 and TRBJ1-5, with TRBD1 matching 8 bases. Germline CDR1 reads LNHDA; CDR2 reads SQIVND (reference sequence). This CDR3 is 16 amino acids long. J was trimmed by 5 bases and V by 3 bases; bases with no gene match: 9.

As DNA, the CDR3 is TGTGCCAGCAGCACGGGACAGGGTCGGGAAAAACTGTTTTTT. Protein sequence: CASSTGQGREKLFF. The V and J genes are TRBV27 and TRBJ1-4; 9 bases map to TRBD1. The CDR3 has 14 amino acids. Germline values: CDR1 MNHEY, CDR2 SMNVEV (reference sequence). V was pared by 6 bases and J by 8 bases, with 7 bases of the junction left unmatched. The whole variable domain, filled in from reference TRBV27 and TRBJ1-4, reads EAQVTQNPRYLITVTGKKLTVTCSQNMNHEYMSWYRQDPGLGLRQIYYSMNVEVTDKGDVPEGYKVSRKEKRNFPLILESPSPNQTSLYFCASSTGQGREKLFFGSGTQLSVL.

The rearrangement joins TRBV7-9 to TRBJ1-2; D unclear. CDR3 length equals 11 residues. Looked up from germline, CDR1 is SEHNR and CDR2 is FQNEAQ (reference sequence). Trimming took 7 bases from V and 4 from J, leaving 7 bases between them. CDR3: CASTNTYGYTF. CDR3 sequence (DNA): TGTGCCAGCACAAACACCTATGGCTACACCTTC.

The gene calls are TRBV5-1 and TRBJ1-1, with D perhaps TRBD1 (5 bases). Germline V gene lookup returns CDR1 SGHRS and CDR2 YFSETQ. V lost 1 base and J lost 1, with 14 bases in between. The CDR3 covers 16 residues. CDR3 DNA sequence: TGCGCCAGCAGCTTGAATGTTCGACAGTCGAACACTGAAGCTTTCTTT. As protein: CASSLNVRQSNTEAFF.

The J gene is TRBJ1-2, the V gene TRBV9; unclear D gene. V lost 4 bases to trimming and J lost 4 bases, with 11 bases between them. The CDR3 covers 13 residues. CDR1 is SGDLS and CDR2 is YYNGEE in the germline V gene. The CDR3 sequence is CASSPQTLYGYTF. CDR3 DNA: TGTGCCAGCAGCCCTCAGACACTCTATGGCTACACCTTC.

CDR3 loop: CASSARATNEKLFF. CDR3 DNA: TGTGCCAGCAGCGCCAGGGCAACTAATGAAAAACTGTTTTTT. The J gene is TRBJ1-4, the V gene TRBV25-1, with D possibly being TRBD1 (5 bases). Per the germline V gene, CDR1 is MGHDK and CDR2 is SYGVNS. The ends were cut back, 6 bases at V and 0 bases at J, with 8 bases in the middle. The CDR3 totals 14 residues.

This clone was picked up one time. V is TRBV13 and J is TRBJ2-3; 12 positions match TRBD2. Germline trimming cut 0 bases from V and 0 bases from J; bases unmatched to any gene: 10. Germline V gives CDR1 PRHDT, CDR2 FYEKMQ (reference sequence). This CDR3 comprises 20 residues. CDR3 DNA sequence: TGTGCCAGCAGCTTAGGCCAAGGGCTAGCGGGGGGGATTAGCACAGATACGCAGTATTTT. Amino acid sequence: CASSLGQGLAGGISTDTQYF.

This chain uses TRBV28 with TRBJ1-5; D call uncertain. The ends were cut back, 7 bases at V and 4 bases at J, with 14 bases in the middle. The CDR3 sequence is 14 residues long. Germline-derived CDR1 and CDR2 are MDHEN and SYDVKM. The CDR3 nucleotides read TGTGCCAGCACACTCCACCCTCGTAATCAGCCCCAGCATTTT. Residues: CASTLHPRNQPQHF.

J is TRBJ1-4 and V is TRBV19; TRBD1 might be the D (5 bases). The germline CDR1 and CDR2 sequences are LNHDA and SQIVND (reference sequence). This CDR3 comprises 13 residues. V dropped 5 bases and J dropped 8 bases, with 12 bases sitting between them. The CDR3 sequence is CASSATVGEKLFF. CDR3 coding DNA: TGTGCCAGTAGTGCGACAGTTGGGGAAAAACTGTTTTTT.